This T cell receptor (beta chain) was sequenced during a study of glioma-infiltrating T cells after dendritic cell vaccination. CDR1 and CDR2 (germline): SQVTM, ANQGSEA. There are 14 residues in the CDR3. The V and J ends lost 2 bases and 1 base respectively, with 10 bases between them. Profiled with immunoSEQ multiplex PCR; TCRdb holds only in-frame clones, not every one. The profile covers tens of thousands of clones, with roughly 84% appearing a single time and 2% to 2.5% taken by the ten largest. Indicated time point: after dendritic cell vaccination, including at tumor progression/relapse. Isocitrate dehydrogenase mutation was absent in all glioblastoma patients.

The material was blood, obtained after dendritic cell vaccination. This chain links TRBV29-1 with TRBJ2-3; TRBD2 is a possible D gene (5 bases). This sequence originates from a human donor with glioblastoma. CDR3 region: CSVEKQRRTDTQYF. In nucleotides, the CDR3 is TGCAGCGTTGAAAAGCAGCGGCGCACAGATACGCAGTATTTT.